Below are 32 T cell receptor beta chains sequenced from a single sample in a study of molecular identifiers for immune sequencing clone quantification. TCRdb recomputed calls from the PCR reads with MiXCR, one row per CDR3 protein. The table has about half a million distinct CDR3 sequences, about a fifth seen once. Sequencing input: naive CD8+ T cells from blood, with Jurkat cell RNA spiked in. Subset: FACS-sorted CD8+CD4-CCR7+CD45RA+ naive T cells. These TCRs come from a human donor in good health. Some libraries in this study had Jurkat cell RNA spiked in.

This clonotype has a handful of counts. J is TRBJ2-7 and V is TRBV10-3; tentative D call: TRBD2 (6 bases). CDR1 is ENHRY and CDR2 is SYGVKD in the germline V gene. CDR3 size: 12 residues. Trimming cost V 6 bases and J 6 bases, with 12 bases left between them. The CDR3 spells CAISPTSSEQYF. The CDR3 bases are TGTGCCATCAGCCCAACTAGCTCCGAGCAGTACTTC.

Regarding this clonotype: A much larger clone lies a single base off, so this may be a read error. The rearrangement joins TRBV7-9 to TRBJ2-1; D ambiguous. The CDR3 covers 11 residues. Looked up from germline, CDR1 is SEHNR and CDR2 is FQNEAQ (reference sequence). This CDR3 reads CANSLINEQFF. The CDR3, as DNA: TGTGCCAACAGCTTAATCAATGAGCAGTTCTTC.

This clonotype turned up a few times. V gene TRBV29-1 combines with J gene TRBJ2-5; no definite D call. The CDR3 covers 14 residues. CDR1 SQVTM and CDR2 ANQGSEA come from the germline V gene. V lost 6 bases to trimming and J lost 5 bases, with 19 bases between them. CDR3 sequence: CSVGYRPDLETQYF. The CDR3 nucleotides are TGCAGCGTGGGGTACAGACCCGATTTGGAGACCCAGTACTTC.

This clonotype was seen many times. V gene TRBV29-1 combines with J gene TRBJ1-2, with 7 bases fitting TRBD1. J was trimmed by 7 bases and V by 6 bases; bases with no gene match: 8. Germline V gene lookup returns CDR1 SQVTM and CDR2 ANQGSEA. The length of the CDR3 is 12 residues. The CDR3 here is CSVVGTVGGYTF. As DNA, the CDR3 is TGCAGCGTGGTCGGGACAGTCGGTGGCTACACCTTC.

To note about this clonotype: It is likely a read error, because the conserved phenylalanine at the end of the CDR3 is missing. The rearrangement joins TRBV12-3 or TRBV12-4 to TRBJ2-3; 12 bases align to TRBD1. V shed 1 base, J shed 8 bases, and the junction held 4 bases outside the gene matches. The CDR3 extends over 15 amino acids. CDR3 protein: CASSLGGQGAVTQYL. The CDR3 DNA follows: TGTGCCAGCAGTTTAGGGGGACAGGGGGCGGTTACGCAGTATTTA.

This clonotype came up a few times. As DNA, the CDR3 is TGCAGTGCTAGTCAGGTTCCTTGGGGGGAGACCCAGTACTTC. Translation gives CSASQVPWGETQYF. The rearrangement links TRBV20-1 to TRBJ2-5; D is perhaps TRBD1 or TRBD2 (5 bases each). With 3 bases removed from V and 5 bases from J, the gap between germline ends came to 16 bases. The CDR3 loop spans 14 amino acids. Germline CDR1 is DFQATT and CDR2 is SNEGSKA (reference sequence).

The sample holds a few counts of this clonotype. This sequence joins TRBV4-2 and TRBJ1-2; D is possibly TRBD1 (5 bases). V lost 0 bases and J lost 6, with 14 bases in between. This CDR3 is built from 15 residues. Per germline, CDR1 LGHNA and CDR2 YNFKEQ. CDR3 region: CASSQEFRDGHGYTF. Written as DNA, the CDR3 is TGTGCCAGCAGCCAAGAATTCAGGGACGGGCATGGCTACACCTTC.

The CDR3 sequence: CASRSTVSQPQHF. The CDR3 bases are TGTGCCAGCAGGTCGACAGTCAGTCAGCCCCAGCATTTT. The chain is built from TRBV12-3 or TRBV12-4 and TRBJ1-5, with a weak D call TRBD1 (5 bases). The CDR3 length is 13 residues. The germline V and J ends were trimmed by 6 bases and 6 bases, with 12 bases remaining between them.

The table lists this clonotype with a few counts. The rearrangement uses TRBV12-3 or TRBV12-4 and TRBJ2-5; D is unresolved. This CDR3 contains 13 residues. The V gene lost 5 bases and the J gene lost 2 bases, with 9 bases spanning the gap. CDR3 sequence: CASSTRFQETQYF. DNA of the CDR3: TGTGCCAGCAGTACCAGGTTTCAAGAGACCCAGTACTTC.

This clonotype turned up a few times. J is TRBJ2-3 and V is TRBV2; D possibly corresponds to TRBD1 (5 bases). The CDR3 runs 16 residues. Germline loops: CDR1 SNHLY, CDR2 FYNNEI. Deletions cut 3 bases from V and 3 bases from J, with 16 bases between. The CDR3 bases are TGTGCCAGCAGTGATCCCACAGGTTCGTTGACAGATACGCAGTATTTT. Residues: CASSDPTGSLTDTQYF.

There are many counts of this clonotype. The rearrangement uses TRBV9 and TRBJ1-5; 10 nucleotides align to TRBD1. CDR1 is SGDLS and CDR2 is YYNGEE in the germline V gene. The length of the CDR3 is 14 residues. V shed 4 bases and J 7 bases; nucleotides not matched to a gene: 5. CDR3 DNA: TGTGCCAGCAGCACAGGACAGGGGGACCAGCCCCAGCATTTT. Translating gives CASSTGQGDQPQHF.

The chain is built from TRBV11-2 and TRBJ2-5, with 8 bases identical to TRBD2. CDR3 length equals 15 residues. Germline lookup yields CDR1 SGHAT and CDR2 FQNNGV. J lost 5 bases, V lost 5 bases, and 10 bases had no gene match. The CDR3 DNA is TGTGCCAGCAGCCAACCGGGACTAGTTTACGAGACCCAGTACTTC. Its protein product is CASSQPGLVYETQYF. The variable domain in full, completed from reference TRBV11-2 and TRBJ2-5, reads EAGVAQSPRYKIIEKRQSVAFWCNPISGHATLYWYQQILGQGPKLLIQFQNNGVVDDSQLPKDRFSAERLKGVDSTLKIQPAKLEDSAVYLCASSQPGLVYETQYFGPGTRLLVL.

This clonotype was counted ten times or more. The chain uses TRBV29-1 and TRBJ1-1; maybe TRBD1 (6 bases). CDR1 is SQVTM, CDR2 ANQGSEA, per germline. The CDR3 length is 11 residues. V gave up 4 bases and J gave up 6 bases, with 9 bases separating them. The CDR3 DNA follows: TGCAGCGTTGTAGAGGGGGCTGAAGCTTTCTTT. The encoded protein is CSVVEGAEAFF.

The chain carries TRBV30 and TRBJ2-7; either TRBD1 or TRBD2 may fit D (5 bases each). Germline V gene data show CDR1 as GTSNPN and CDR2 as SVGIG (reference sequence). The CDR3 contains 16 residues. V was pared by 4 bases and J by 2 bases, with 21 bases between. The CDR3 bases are TGTGCCTGGAACAGGCAATCCGGACTGGATCCCTACGAGCAGTACTTC. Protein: CAWNRQSGLDPYEQYF.

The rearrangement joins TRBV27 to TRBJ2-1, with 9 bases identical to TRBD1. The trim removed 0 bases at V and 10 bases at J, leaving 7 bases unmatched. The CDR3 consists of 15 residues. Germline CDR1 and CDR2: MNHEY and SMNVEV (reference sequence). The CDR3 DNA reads TGTGCCAGCAGTTTATCTCGGGACAGGGTTCGCGAGCAGTTCTTC. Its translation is CASSLSRDRVREQFF.

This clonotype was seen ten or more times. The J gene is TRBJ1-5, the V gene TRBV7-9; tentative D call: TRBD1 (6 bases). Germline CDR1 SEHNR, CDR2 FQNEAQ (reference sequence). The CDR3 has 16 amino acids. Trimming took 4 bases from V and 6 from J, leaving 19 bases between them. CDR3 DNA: TGTGCCAGCAGCTCAGGGGCAGGTACGGCTTTTCAGCCCCAGCATTTT. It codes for CASSSGAGTAFQPQHF.

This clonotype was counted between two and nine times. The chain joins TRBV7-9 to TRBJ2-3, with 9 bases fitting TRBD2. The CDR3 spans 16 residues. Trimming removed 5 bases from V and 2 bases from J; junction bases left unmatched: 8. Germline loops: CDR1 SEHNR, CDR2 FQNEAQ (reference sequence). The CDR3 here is CASSGQTSGYTDTQYF. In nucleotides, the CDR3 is TGTGCCAGCAGCGGCCAGACTAGCGGATACACAGATACGCAGTATTTT.

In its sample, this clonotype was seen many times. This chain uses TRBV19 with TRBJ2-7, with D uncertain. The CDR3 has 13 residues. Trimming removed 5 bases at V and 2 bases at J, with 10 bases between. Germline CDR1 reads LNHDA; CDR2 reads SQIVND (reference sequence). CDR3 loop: CASSPTSTYEQYF. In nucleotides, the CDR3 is TGTGCCAGTAGTCCAACATCCACCTACGAGCAGTACTTC.

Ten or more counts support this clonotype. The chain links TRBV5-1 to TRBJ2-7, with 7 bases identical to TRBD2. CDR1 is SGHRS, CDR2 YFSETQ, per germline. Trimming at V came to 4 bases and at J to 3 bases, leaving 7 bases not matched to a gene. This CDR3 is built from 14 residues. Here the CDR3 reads CASSQRGDLYEQYF. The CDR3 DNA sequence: TGCGCCAGCAGCCAGCGGGGCGACCTCTACGAGCAGTACTTC.

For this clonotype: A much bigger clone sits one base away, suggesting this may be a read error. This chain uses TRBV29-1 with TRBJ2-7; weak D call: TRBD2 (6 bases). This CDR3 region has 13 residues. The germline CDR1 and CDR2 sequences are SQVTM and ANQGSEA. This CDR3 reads CSVDGPGAYELYF. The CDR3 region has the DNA TGCAGCGTTGACGGTCCGGGAGCCTACGAGCTGTACTTC.

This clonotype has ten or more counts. CDR3 amino acids: CASSAPDRPTYEQYF. The DNA for the CDR3 is TGTGCCAGCAGCGCCCCCGACAGGCCGACCTACGAGCAGTACTTC. This chain links TRBV13 with TRBJ2-7; tentative D call: TRBD1 (6 bases). Deletions cut 5 bases from V and 2 bases from J, with 16 bases between. CDR3 length: 15 amino acids. Germline V lookup: CDR1 PRHDT, CDR2 FYEKMQ (reference sequence).

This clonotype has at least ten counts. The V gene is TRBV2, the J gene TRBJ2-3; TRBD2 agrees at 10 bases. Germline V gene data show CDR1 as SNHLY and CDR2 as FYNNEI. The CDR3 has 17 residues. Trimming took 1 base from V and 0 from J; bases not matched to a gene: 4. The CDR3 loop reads CASSEGLAGVSTDTQYF. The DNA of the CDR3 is TGTGCCAGCAGTGAAGGGCTAGCGGGGGTTAGCACAGATACGCAGTATTTT.

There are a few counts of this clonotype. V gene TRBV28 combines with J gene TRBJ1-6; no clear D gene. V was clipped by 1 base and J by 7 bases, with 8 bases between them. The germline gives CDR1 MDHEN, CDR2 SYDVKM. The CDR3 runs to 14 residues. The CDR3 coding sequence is TGTGCCAGCAGTTTATATATACCCAATTCACCCCTCCACTTT. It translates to CASSLYIPNSPLHF.

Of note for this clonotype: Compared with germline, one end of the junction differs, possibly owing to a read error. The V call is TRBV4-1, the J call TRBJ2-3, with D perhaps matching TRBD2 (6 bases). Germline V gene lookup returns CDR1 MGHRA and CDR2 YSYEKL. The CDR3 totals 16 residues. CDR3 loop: CASSQGDLATTDTLYF. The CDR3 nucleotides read TGCGCCAGCAGCCAAGGGGACTTAGCAACGACAGATACGCTGTATTTT.

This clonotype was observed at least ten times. The CDR3 is CASNISPGPTTDTQYF. For the CDR3, the DNA is TGTGCCAGCAACATATCACCGGGACCTACCACAGATACGCAGTATTTT. J is TRBJ2-3 and V is TRBV12-3 or TRBV12-4; D could derive from TRBD1 or TRBD2 (5 bases each). V was clipped by 7 bases and J by 2 bases, with 19 bases between them. The CDR3 loop spans 16 amino acids.

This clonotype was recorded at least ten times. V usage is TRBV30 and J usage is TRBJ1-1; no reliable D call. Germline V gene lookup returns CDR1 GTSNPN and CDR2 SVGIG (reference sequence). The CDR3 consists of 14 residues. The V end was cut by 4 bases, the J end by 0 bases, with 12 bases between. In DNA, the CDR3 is TGTGCCTGGACCCCGGCCCCGTTGAACACTGAAGCTTTCTTT. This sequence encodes CAWTPAPLNTEAFF.

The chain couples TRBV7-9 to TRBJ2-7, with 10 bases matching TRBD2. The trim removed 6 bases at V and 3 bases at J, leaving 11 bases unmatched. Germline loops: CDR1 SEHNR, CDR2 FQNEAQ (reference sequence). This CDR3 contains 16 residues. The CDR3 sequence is CASSLMGASGSYEQYF. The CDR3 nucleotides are TGTGCCAGCAGTTTAATGGGGGCTAGCGGGAGCTACGAGCAGTACTTC.

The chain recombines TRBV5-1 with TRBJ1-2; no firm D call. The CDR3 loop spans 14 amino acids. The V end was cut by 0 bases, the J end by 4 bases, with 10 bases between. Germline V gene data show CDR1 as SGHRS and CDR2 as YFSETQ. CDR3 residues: CASSLEGNSYGYTF. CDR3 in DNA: TGCGCCAGCAGCTTGGAGGGAAACTCCTATGGCTACACCTTC.

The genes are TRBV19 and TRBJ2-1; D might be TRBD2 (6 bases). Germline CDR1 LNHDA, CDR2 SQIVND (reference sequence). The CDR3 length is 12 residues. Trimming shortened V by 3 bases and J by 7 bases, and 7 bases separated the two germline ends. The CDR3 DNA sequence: TGTGCCAGTAGTATGGAGGGGAATGAGCAGTTCTTC. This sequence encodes CASSMEGNEQFF.

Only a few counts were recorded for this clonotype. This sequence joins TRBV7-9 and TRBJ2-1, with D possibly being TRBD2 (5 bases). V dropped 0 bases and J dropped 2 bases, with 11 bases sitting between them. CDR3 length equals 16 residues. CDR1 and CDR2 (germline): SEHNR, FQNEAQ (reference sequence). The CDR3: CASSLARYGAYNEQFF. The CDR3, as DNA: TGTGCCAGCAGCTTAGCGCGGTACGGGGCCTACAATGAGCAGTTCTTC. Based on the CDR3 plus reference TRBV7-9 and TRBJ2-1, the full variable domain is DTGVSQNPRHKITKRGQNVTFRCDPISEHNRLYWYRQTLGQGPEFLTYFQNEAQLEKSRLLSDRFSAERPKGSFSTLEIQRTEQGDSAMYLCASSLARYGAYNEQFFGPGTRLTVL.

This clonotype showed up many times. CDR3 amino acids: CASSNLPEGVDIQYF. CDR3 in DNA: TGTGCCAGTAGTAACCTACCCGAGGGGGTTGACATTCAGTACTTC. The gene calls are TRBV19 and TRBJ2-4; possible D gene TRBD1, 6 bases. V dropped 4 bases and J dropped 8 bases, with 18 bases sitting between them. CDR1 is LNHDA, CDR2 SQIVND, per germline (reference sequence). This CDR3 contains 15 residues.

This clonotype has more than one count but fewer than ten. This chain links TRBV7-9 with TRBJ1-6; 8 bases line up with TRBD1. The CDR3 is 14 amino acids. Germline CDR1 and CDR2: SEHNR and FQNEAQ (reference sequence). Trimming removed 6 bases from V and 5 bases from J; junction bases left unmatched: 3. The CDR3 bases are TGTGCCAGCAGGCCGGACAGGGATAATTCACCCCTCCACTTT. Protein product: CASRPDRDNSPLHF.